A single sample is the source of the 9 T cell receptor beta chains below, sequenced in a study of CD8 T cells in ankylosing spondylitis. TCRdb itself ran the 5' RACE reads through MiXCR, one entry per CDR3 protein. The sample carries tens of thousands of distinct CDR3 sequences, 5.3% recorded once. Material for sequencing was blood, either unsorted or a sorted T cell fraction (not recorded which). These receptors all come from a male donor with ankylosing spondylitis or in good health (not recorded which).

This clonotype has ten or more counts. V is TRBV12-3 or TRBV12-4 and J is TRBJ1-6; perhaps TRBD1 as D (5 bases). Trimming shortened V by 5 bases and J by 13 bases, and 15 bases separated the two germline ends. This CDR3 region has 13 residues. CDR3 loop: CASSREAGGPLHF. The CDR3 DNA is TGTGCCAGCAGTCGGGAGGCCGGGGGTCCCCTCCACTTT.

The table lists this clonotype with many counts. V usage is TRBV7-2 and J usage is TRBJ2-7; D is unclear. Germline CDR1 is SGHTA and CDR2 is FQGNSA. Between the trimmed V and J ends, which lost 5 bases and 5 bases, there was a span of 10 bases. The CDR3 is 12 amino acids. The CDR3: CASSAIPDEQYF. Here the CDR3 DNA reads TGTGCCAGCAGCGCCATCCCCGACGAGCAGTACTTC. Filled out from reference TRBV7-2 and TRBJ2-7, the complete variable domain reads GAGVSQSPSNKVTEKGKDVELRCDPISGHTALYWYRQSLGQGLEFLIYFQGNSAPDKSGLPSDRFSAERTGGSVSTLTIQRTQQEDSAVYLCASSAIPDEQYFGPGTRLTVT.

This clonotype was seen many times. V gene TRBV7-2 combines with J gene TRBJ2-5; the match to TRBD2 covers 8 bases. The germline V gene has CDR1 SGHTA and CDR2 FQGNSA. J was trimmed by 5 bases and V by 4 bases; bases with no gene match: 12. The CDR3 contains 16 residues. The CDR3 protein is CASSSGGPSSTETQYF. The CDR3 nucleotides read TGTGCCAGCAGCTCGGGGGGGCCGTCGTCAACCGAGACCCAGTACTTC.

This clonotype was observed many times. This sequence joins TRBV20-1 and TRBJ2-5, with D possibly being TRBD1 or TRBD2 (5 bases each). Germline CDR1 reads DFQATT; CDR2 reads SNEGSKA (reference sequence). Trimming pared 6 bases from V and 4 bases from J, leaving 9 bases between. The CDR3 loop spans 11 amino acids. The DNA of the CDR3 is TGCAGTGCATGGGACGTAGAGACCCAGTACTTC. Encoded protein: CSAWDVETQYF.

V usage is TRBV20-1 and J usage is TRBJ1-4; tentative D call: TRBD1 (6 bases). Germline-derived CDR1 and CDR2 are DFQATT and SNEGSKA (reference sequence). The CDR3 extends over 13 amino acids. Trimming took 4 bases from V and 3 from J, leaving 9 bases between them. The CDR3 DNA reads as TGCAGTGCTACGGACAGCGCTAATGAAAAACTGTTTTTT. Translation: CSATDSANEKLFF.

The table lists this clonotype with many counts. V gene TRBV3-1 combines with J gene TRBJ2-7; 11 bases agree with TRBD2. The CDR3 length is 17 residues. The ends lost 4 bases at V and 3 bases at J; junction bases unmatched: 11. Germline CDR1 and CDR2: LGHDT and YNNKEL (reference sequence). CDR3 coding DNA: TGTGCCAGCAGCCTCACACCATCCGGGACTAGCGGCTACGAGCAGTACTTC. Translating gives CASSLTPSGTSGYEQYF.

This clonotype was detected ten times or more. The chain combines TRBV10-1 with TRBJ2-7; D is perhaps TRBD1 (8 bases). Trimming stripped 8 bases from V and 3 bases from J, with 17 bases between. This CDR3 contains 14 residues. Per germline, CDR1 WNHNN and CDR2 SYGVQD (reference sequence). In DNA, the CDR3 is TGCGCCAGCCGAACACAGGGGGGGCACTACGAGCAGTACTTC. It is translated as CASRTQGGHYEQYF.

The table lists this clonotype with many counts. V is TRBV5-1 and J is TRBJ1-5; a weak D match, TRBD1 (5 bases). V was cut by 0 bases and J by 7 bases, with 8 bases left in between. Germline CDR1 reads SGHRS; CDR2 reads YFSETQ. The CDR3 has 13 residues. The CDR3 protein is CASSLASGQPQHF. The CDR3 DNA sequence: TGCGCCAGCAGCTTGGCCTCAGGGCAGCCCCAGCATTTT.

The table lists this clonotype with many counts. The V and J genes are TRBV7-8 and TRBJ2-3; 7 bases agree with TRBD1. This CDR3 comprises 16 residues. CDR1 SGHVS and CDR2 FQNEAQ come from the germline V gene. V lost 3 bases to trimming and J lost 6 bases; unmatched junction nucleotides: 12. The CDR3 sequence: CASSFGTALGADTQYF. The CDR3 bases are TGTGCCAGCAGCTTTGGGACAGCTTTAGGGGCCGATACGCAGTATTTT.